Below are 19 T cell receptor beta chains sequenced from a single sample in a study of cytomegalovirus exposure and HLA in healthy donors. The PCR contained 60 Vbeta and 13 Jbeta primers. Profiled with immunoSEQ multiplex PCR; TCRdb holds only in-frame clones, not every one. The table lists some 150,000 clones, 8.9% of them singletons, with roughly 6.4% in the top ten. Input material: PBMCs. The receptors were sampled from a woman between 40 and 50 years old in good health and CMV-seropositive.

V gene TRBV6-5 combines with J gene TRBJ1-1; D gene unclear. The CDR3 runs 14 residues. Germline-derived CDR1 and CDR2 are MNHEY and SVGAGI. Between the trimmed V and J ends, which lost 8 bases and 1 base, there was a span of 14 bases. CDR3 sequence: CASRPPGGNTEAFF. In DNA form, the CDR3 reads TGTGCCAGCCGACCCCCCGGCGGGAACACTGAAGCTTTCTTT.

This clone occurred a few times. The chain couples TRBV5-1 to TRBJ2-1, with 8 bases fitting TRBD1. This CDR3 comprises 16 residues. V lost 5 bases and J lost 4; bases outside the gene matches: 11. Germline CDR1 reads SGHRS; CDR2 reads YFSETQ. CDR3: CASRQPTGGLYNEQFF. The CDR3 bases are TGCGCCAGCAGACAACCAACAGGGGGACTTTACAATGAGCAGTTCTTC.

This clone occurred a few times. The gene calls are TRBV5-6 and TRBJ1-2; the match to TRBD1 covers 8 bases. Germline assignment: CDR1 SGHDT and CDR2 YYEEEE. V shed 2 bases, J shed 0 bases, and the junction held 3 bases outside the gene matches. This CDR3 has 15 amino acids. This CDR3 reads CASSFGTGSNYGYTF. CDR3 DNA: TGTGCCAGCAGCTTCGGGACAGGTTCTAACTATGGCTACACCTTC.

This clone has only a few counts. The chain couples TRBV2 to TRBJ2-3; 7 nucleotides line up with TRBD2. V was pared by 6 bases and J by 4 bases, with 10 bases of the junction left unmatched. This CDR3 has 15 residues. Germline assignment: CDR1 SNHLY and CDR2 FYNNEI. DNA of the CDR3: TGTGCCAGCAGGGGGGGGACCATACCCGCAGATACGCAGTATTTT. It codes for CASRGGTIPADTQYF. Complete variable domain (other parts from reference TRBV2 and TRBJ2-3): EPEVTQTPSHQVTQMGQEVILRCVPISNHLYFYWYRQILGQKVEFLVSFYNNEISEKSEIFDDQFSVERPDGSNFTLKIRSTKLEDSAMYFCASRGGTIPADTQYFGPGTRLTVL.

The CDR3: CASRVQGTQNSPLHF. The CDR3 DNA reads TGTGCCAGCCGAGTTCAGGGGACACAAAATTCACCCCTCCACTTT. The rearrangement joins TRBV11-2 to TRBJ1-6; a possible D gene is TRBD1 (6 bases). V lost 8 bases and J 7 bases, leaving 18 bases between the germline ends. Germline lookup yields CDR1 SGHAT and CDR2 FQNNGV. This CDR3 has 15 residues.

This clone was seen only a few times. The chain uses TRBV7-2 and TRBJ1-2; D uncertain. Germline lookup yields CDR1 SGHTA and CDR2 FQGNSA. The CDR3 runs 13 residues. V gave up 1 base and J gave up 7 bases, with 10 bases separating them. DNA of the CDR3: TGTGCCAGCAGCTTAGAACTCCTGGTTGGCTACACCTTC. Protein sequence: CASSLELLVGYTF. The whole variable domain, filled in from reference TRBV7-2 and TRBJ1-2, reads GAGVSQSPSNKVTEKGKDVELRCDPISGHTALYWYRQSLGQGLEFLIYFQGNSAPDKSGLPSDRFSAERTGGSVSTLTIQRTQQEDSAVYLCASSLELLVGYTFGSGTRLTVV.

V and J are TRBV6-1 and TRBJ1-5; 9 bases are a match to TRBD1. Germline-derived CDR1 and CDR2 are MNHNS and SASEGT. V lost 6 bases to trimming and J lost 6 bases; unmatched junction nucleotides: 9. This CDR3 contains 15 residues. Here the CDR3 DNA reads TGTGCCAGCAGCCTGGACAGGGGCGTACTTCAGCCCCAGCATTTT. Translated, it gives CASSLDRGVLQPQHF.

The chain is built from TRBV5-1 and TRBJ1-1, with 7 bases identical to TRBD1. The CDR3 consists of 14 residues. The J segment lost 6 bases and the V segment lost 4 bases, leaving 9 bases of the junction unmatched. CDR1 and CDR2 (germline): SGHRS, YFSETQ. The CDR3 nucleotides read TGCGCCAGCAGCCCCTATACAGGGGACGCTGAAGCTTTCTTT. Its translation: CASSPYTGDAEAFF.

In this sample, this clone turned up a few times. The chain couples TRBV7-6 to TRBJ1-1; D is undetermined. Germline V CDR1 and CDR2: SGHVS, FNYEAQ. V was shortened by 2 bases and J by 0 bases, with 4 bases between the two germline ends. This CDR3 is 13 amino acids long. CDR3 bases: TGTGCCAGCAGCTTATCAATGAACACTGAAGCTTTCTTT. Protein: CASSLSMNTEAFF.

This clone was recorded a few times. The V call is TRBV7-2, the J call TRBJ1-5; D is perhaps TRBD1 (5 bases). The CDR3 is made up of 15 amino acids. V lost 1 base to trimming and J lost 7 bases, with 14 bases between them. The V gene's germline CDR1 is SGHTA and CDR2 FQGNSA. The CDR3 DNA follows: TGTGCCAGCAGCTTAGGGACCAGGGAGGCGCAGCCCCAGCATTTT. Its translation is CASSLGTREAQPQHF. The full variable domain, rest sourced from reference TRBV7-2 and TRBJ1-5, is GAGVSQSPSNKVTEKGKDVELRCDPISGHTALYWYRQSLGQGLEFLIYFQGNSAPDKSGLPSDRFSAERTGGSVSTLTIQRTQQEDSAVYLCASSLGTREAQPQHFGDGTRLSIL.

A note on this clone: Mismatch with germline at one junction end may stem from a read error. V gene TRBV5-6 combines with J gene TRBJ1-3; 7 positions agree with TRBD1. CDR1 and CDR2 from the germline V gene are SGHDT and YYEEEE. The CDR3 has 18 residues. The CDR3 protein is CASRLVGTGELSGNTIYF. Here the CDR3 DNA reads TGTGCCAGCAGATTGGTGGGTACAGGGGAGCTCTCTGGAAACACCATATATTTT. Supplemented by reference TRBV5-6 and TRBJ1-3, the full variable domain reads DAGVTQSPTHLIKTRGQQVTLRCSPKSGHDTVSWYQQALGQGPQFIFQYYEEEERQRGNFPDRFSGHQFPNYSSELNVNALLLGDSALYLCASRLVGTGELSGNTIYFGEGSWLTVV.

This clone was detected a few times. The rearrangement links TRBV7-2 to TRBJ1-6, with a tentative D call TRBD1 (5 bases). The CDR3 length is 14 residues. V was cut by 3 bases and J by 7 bases, with 10 bases left in between. CDR1 is SGHTA and CDR2 is FQGNSA in the germline V gene. For the CDR3, the DNA is TGTGCCAGCAGCTTGAGAAGGGGAAATTCACCCCTCCACTTT. This translates into CASSLRRGNSPLHF. Full variable domain (outside the CDR3, taken from reference TRBV7-2 and TRBJ1-6): GAGVSQSPSNKVTEKGKDVELRCDPISGHTALYWYRQSLGQGLEFLIYFQGNSAPDKSGLPSDRFSAERTGGSVSTLTIQRTQQEDSAVYLCASSLRRGNSPLHFGNGTRLTVT.

This clone was observed a handful of times. J is TRBJ1-4 and V is TRBV6-5; D perhaps matches TRBD1 (5 bases). The V gene's germline CDR1 is MNHEY and CDR2 SVGAGI. V lost 4 bases to trimming and J lost 6 bases, with 12 bases between them. The CDR3 sequence is 14 residues long. DNA of the CDR3: TGTGCCAGCAGTTTCATAAAAGGGGATGAAAAACTGTTTTTT. This gives the protein CASSFIKGDEKLFF.

A single count supports this clone. The V call is TRBV6-6, the J call TRBJ1-2, with TRBD1 as a possible D gene (6 bases). Trimming took 0 bases from V and 6 from J, leaving 11 bases between them. Germline V gene data show CDR1 as MNHNY and CDR2 as SVGAGI (reference sequence). This CDR3 has 14 amino acids. The CDR3 protein is CASSYSDRIDGYTF. In nucleotides, the CDR3 is TGTGCCAGCAGTTACTCCGACAGGATCGATGGCTACACCTTC.

The V and J genes are TRBV7-6 and TRBJ1-6; 7 positions agree with TRBD1. Trimming cost V 1 base and J 7 bases; bases outside gene matches: 4. Germline CDR1 reads SGHVS; CDR2 reads FNYEAQ. This CDR3 region has 15 residues. The CDR3 nucleotides read TGTGCCAGCAGCTTAGTAGGGACAGTCAATTCACCCCTCCACTTT. Translation gives CASSLVGTVNSPLHF.

This clone was picked up a small number of times. This chain links TRBV2 with TRBJ1-1; 10 bases agree with TRBD1. This CDR3 contains 13 residues. Trimming removed 6 bases from V and 4 bases from J; junction bases left unmatched: 2. The germline CDR1 and CDR2 sequences are SNHLY and FYNNEI. The CDR3 sequence is CASRDRGRTEAFF. The CDR3 DNA reads TGTGCCAGCAGAGACAGGGGGCGCACTGAAGCTTTCTTT.

The sample holds a few counts of this clone. The chain combines TRBV5-6 with TRBJ2-1; TRBD1 might be the D (6 bases). Trimming shortened V by 3 bases and J by 10 bases, and 14 bases separated the two germline ends. The CDR3 runs 13 residues. Germline CDR1 SGHDT, CDR2 YYEEEE. The CDR3 DNA reads as TGTGCCAGCAGCTCTACAGGGCTTAGGGAGCAGTTCTTC. This gives the protein CASSSTGLREQFF.

The V gene is TRBV7-6, the J gene TRBJ2-7, with D possibly being TRBD1 (5 bases). The CDR3 spans 14 residues. Germline lookup yields CDR1 SGHVS and CDR2 FNYEAQ. Trimming took off 1 base at V and 5 bases at J, with 12 bases between the two ends. In DNA, the CDR3 is TGTGCCAGCAGCTTAGGTGGCAGGGCGAACGAGCAGTACTTC. Protein product: CASSLGGRANEQYF.

This clone was detected a few times. V usage is TRBV19 and J usage is TRBJ1-5; D perhaps matches TRBD1 (6 bases). V lost 3 bases, J lost 1 base, and 10 bases lay in between. CDR1 is LNHDA, CDR2 SQIVND, per germline (reference sequence). The CDR3 totals 15 residues. The CDR3 loop is CASSIRGSSNQPQHF. The CDR3, as DNA: TGTGCCAGTAGTATTAGGGGGTCAAGCAATCAGCCCCAGCATTTT.